Shown below are 14 T cell receptor beta chains from a single sample sequenced in a study of cytomegalovirus exposure and HLA in healthy donors. Researchers ran the PCR with 60 Vbeta and 13 Jbeta primers. Only in-frame clones appear in the TCRdb table, and some are missing; sequencing was by immunoSEQ multiplex PCR. The data show approximately 100,000 clones, more than 80% seen once. The sample consisted of PBMCs. The receptors were sampled from a man aged 25 to 40 in good health and CMV-seronegative.

The CDR3 DNA reads TGTGCCAGCAGTGAGGAGACCTTATTAGAAGAGACCCAGTACTTC. Translating gives CASSEETLLEETQYF. This chain connects TRBV25-1 to TRBJ2-5; D uncertain. CDR1 is MGHDK, CDR2 SYGVNS, per germline. CDR3 length: 15 residues. V was cut by 3 bases and J by 3 bases, with 14 bases left in between.

The V call is TRBV5-4, the J call TRBJ2-1, with 10 bases lining up with TRBD2. With 6 bases clipped from V and 7 bases from J, the junction kept 7 bases outside the gene matches. Germline V gene sequence: CDR1 SGHNT, CDR2 YYREEE (reference sequence). CDR3 length: 14 amino acids. The chain's CDR3 is CASNLAGVANEQFF. The CDR3 DNA is TGTGCCAGCAACCTAGCGGGAGTTGCAAATGAGCAGTTCTTC.

CDR3 region: CSVRGQGGHEQYF. The CDR3 region has the DNA TGCAGCGTTAGAGGACAGGGGGGGCACGAGCAGTACTTC. This chain connects TRBV29-1 to TRBJ2-5, with TRBD1 matching over 10 bases. The tail of the sequence fits TRBJ2-7 better, so the J call may be wrong. Germline loops: CDR1 SQVTM, CDR2 ANQGSEA. CDR3 length: 13 amino acids.

This sequence joins TRBV27 and TRBJ2-7; D is perhaps TRBD1 (6 bases). Germline V gene lookup returns CDR1 MNHEY and CDR2 SMNVEV (reference sequence). The CDR3 consists of 15 residues. V lost 4 bases and J 6 bases, leaving 19 bases between the germline ends. CDR3: CASSYQQGFAFEQYF. For the CDR3, the DNA is TGTGCCAGCAGTTACCAACAGGGTTTTGCTTTCGAGCAGTACTTC.

The table lists this clone with a few counts. The CDR3 nucleotides are TGTGCCAGCAGACGGGAAATGAACACTGAAGCTTTCTTT. Amino acids: CASRREMNTEAFF. The chain combines TRBV2 with TRBJ1-1, with unresolved D. With 6 bases removed from V and 0 bases from J, the gap between germline ends came to 8 bases. CDR1 SNHLY and CDR2 FYNNEI come from the germline V gene. CDR3 length: 13 residues.

The chain carries TRBV14 and TRBJ2-7, with unresolved D. V gave up 5 bases and J gave up 1 base, with 6 bases separating them. Germline CDR1 and CDR2: SGHDN and FVKESK. The CDR3 sequence is 12 residues long. The CDR3 DNA reads TGTGCCAGCAGCTCAGATTCCTACGAGCAGTACTTC. As protein: CASSSDSYEQYF.

V usage is TRBV5-4 and J usage is TRBJ1-1, with D possibly matching TRBD1 (5 bases). CDR1 and CDR2 from the germline V gene are SGHNT and YYREEE (reference sequence). Trimming took off 3 bases at V and 6 bases at J, with 18 bases between the two ends. This CDR3 is built from 15 residues. The CDR3 DNA is TGTGCCAGCAGCTCCCGCAAGGGGCTTAGTGCTGAAGCTTTCTTT. Encoded protein: CASSSRKGLSAEAFF.

This clone was counted between two and nine times. This rearrangement joins TRBV6-1 to TRBJ1-6; the D gene is possibly TRBD1 (6 bases). This CDR3 spans 15 amino acids. Trimming took 2 bases from V and 7 from J, leaving 12 bases between them. The germline V gene encodes CDR1 MNHNS and CDR2 SASEGT. CDR3 sequence (DNA): TGTGCCAGCAGTGAATTGGCAGGGGCAAATTCACCCCTCCACTTT. Translated, it gives CASSELAGANSPLHF.

The chain is built from TRBV7-8 and TRBJ2-1; perhaps TRBD1 as D (8 bases). Germline V lookup: CDR1 SGHVS, CDR2 FQNEAQ. The CDR3 is 16 amino acids. V was cut by 5 bases and J by 5 bases, with 19 bases left in between. CDR3 in DNA: TGTGCCAGCAGCACACACAGGGGGGGCCCGGACAATGAGCAGTTCTTC. Translating gives CASSTHRGGPDNEQFF.

The genes are TRBV9 and TRBJ2-7, with 11 nucleotides matching TRBD2. The CDR3 consists of 15 residues. Germline-derived CDR1 and CDR2 are SGDLS and YYNGEE. V lost 4 bases, J lost 2 bases, and 5 bases stayed unmatched. CDR3 in amino acids: CASSTGTSGPYEQYF. CDR3 sequence (DNA): TGTGCCAGCAGCACCGGGACTAGCGGACCCTACGAGCAGTACTTC.

The rearrangement uses TRBV10-3 and TRBJ1-5, with 12 bases that match TRBD1. The CDR3 consists of 16 residues. The J segment lost 9 bases and the V segment lost 3 bases, leaving 9 bases of the junction unmatched. Germline V gene data show CDR1 as ENHRY and CDR2 as SYGVKD. As DNA, the CDR3 is TGTGCCATCAGTGATCCGGGACAGGGGGCCGGTGGGCCCCAGCATTTT. It encodes CAISDPGQGAGGPQHF.

This chain connects TRBV7-9 to TRBJ2-5, with a tentative D call TRBD2 (6 bases). CDR1 and CDR2 (germline): SEHNR, FQNEAQ (reference sequence). V lost 2 bases and J 4 bases, leaving 11 bases between the germline ends. This CDR3 is 14 amino acids long. This CDR3 is CASSLSGEAETQYF. The CDR3 DNA sequence: TGTGCCAGCAGCTTATCGGGAGAGGCAGAGACCCAGTACTTC.

The chain has TRBV18 and TRBJ2-7, with a possible D match to TRBD2 (5 bases). This CDR3 has 13 residues. Germline CDR1 KGHSH, CDR2 LQKENI. Trimming shortened V by 1 base and J by 2 bases, and 6 bases separated the two germline ends. The CDR3 is CASSPRGPYEQYF. The CDR3 DNA sequence: TGTGCCAGCTCACCACGCGGGCCCTACGAGCAGTACTTC.

The rearrangement uses TRBV2 and TRBJ2-2; 8 bases match TRBD1. Germline CDR1 SNHLY, CDR2 FYNNEI. The CDR3 has 15 amino acids. The J segment lost 6 bases and the V segment lost 2 bases, leaving 5 bases of the junction unmatched. CDR3 region: CASSENRGRPGELFF. Written as DNA, the CDR3 is TGTGCCAGCAGTGAAAACAGGGGGAGGCCCGGGGAGCTGTTTTTT.